The clone carrying this TCR beta chain has ten or more counts. The antigen is unknown. The data belong to a study of T cell repertoires in cytomegalovirus infection. Study-wide context: Recently identified HLA-C-restricted CMV epitopes were used, and well-studied HLA-B-restricted CMV epitopes were used as well. Through public TCR beta signatures, both CMV infection and matching HLA type were indicated. Whole-study findings and limits: Across the ex vivo response, the dominant clonotypes were HLA-C-restricted CMV-specific TCR beta clonotypes. Of the TCR beta families, the public ones yielded a cumulative frequency that identified carriers of CMV plus the relevant HLA.

One entry per CDR3 protein results from TCRdb running MiXCR on the reads. The sample records over 250,000 distinct CDR3 sequences, about 20% being singletons. The V gene's germline CDR1 is SGHTA and CDR2 FQGNSA. V shed 7 bases and J shed 0 bases, with 12 bases lying between them. This CDR3 contains 14 residues. The V call is TRBV7-2, the J call TRBJ1-1; D unclear. The sample consisted of cultured PBMCs, taken from culture after CMV antigen stimulation. This receptor was taken from a human donor in good health (CMV status not recorded). Some clones in this sample may be carry-over from other donors' samples. The CDR3 reads CASTPQYLNTEAFF. CDR3 bases: TGTGCCAGCACCCCACAGTATTTGAACACTGAAGCTTTCTTT.